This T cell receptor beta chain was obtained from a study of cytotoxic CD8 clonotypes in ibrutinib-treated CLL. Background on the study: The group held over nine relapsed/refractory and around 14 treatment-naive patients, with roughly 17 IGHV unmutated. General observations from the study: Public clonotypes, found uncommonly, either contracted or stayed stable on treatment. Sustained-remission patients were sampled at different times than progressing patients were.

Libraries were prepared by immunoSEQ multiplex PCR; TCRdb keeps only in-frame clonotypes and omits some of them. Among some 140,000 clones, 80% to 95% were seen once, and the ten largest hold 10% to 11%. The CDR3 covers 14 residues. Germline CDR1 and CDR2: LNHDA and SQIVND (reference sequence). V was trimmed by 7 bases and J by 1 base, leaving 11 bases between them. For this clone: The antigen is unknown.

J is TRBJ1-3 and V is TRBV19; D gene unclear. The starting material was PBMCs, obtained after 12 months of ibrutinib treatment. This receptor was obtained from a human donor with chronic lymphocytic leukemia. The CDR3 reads CASTVSVSGNTIYF. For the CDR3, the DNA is TGTGCCAGTACCGTCTCGGTTTCTGGAAACACCATATATTTT.